Following are 26 T cell receptor beta chains from one sample sequenced in a study of cytomegalovirus exposure and HLA in healthy donors. The PCR was carried out with 60 Vbeta primers and 13 Jbeta primers. Only in-frame clones appear in the TCRdb table, and some are missing; sequencing was by immunoSEQ multiplex PCR. The table has 100,000 to 150,000 clones, 83% seen once. Sequenced sample: PBMCs. The receptors come from a girl aged 2-9 years in good health and CMV-seronegative.

This sequence joins TRBV28 and TRBJ2-7; 9 bases are a match to TRBD2. Germline-derived CDR1 and CDR2 are MDHEN and SYDVKM. The ends lost 7 bases at V and 1 base at J; junction bases unmatched: 8. There are 15 residues in the CDR3. In DNA, the CDR3 is TGTGCCAGCAAAAGGCGGGGGGGCAATTCCTACGAGCAGTACTTC. It is translated as CASKRRGGNSYEQYF.

The chain carries TRBV14 and TRBJ1-2, with 8 positions matching TRBD1. The CDR3 is made up of 14 amino acids. Germline V CDR1 and CDR2: SGHDN, FVKESK. The V and J ends lost 2 bases and 2 bases, in that order; junction bases with no gene match: 1. Here the CDR3 reads CASSQNRGNYGYTF. The CDR3 DNA is TGTGCCAGCAGCCAAAACAGGGGGAACTATGGCTACACCTTC.

This clone was recorded a few times. The gene calls are TRBV27 and TRBJ2-7; the match to TRBD2 covers 8 bases. This CDR3 spans 14 amino acids. Germline V gives CDR1 MNHEY, CDR2 SMNVEV (reference sequence). The ends lost 3 bases at V and 6 bases at J; junction bases unmatched: 7. The CDR3 coding sequence is TGTGCCAGCAGTTTGGGGACTAGTTGGGGCGAGCAGTACTTC. It is translated as CASSLGTSWGEQYF.

The chain joins TRBV7-3 to TRBJ2-1; 13 bases align to TRBD2. Germline V gives CDR1 SGHTA, CDR2 FQGTGA. The junction had 6 bases not matched to a gene; V was cut back by 5 bases and J by 5 bases. There are 16 residues in the CDR3. The CDR3 here is CASSLYGLAGDNEQFF. The CDR3 nucleotides read TGTGCCAGCAGCCTTTACGGACTAGCGGGGGACAATGAGCAGTTCTTC.

V gene TRBV6-6 combines with J gene TRBJ1-6; TRBD1 aligns across 8 bases. CDR3 length equals 16 residues. V lost 3 bases to trimming and J lost 5 bases; unmatched junction nucleotides: 6. Germline V gene data show CDR1 as MNHNY and CDR2 as SVGAGI (reference sequence). Here the CDR3 DNA reads TGTGCCAGCAGTTATCTTACGACAGGGGATAATTCACCCCTCCACTTT. It yields the protein CASSYLTTGDNSPLHF.

The table lists this clone with a count of one. The chain recombines TRBV7-3 with TRBJ2-1; D is unresolved. The CDR3 contains 16 residues. Germline V gives CDR1 SGHTA, CDR2 FQGTGA. Trimming left V 0 bases short and J 3 bases short, with 12 bases between. The CDR3 is CASSLTSDRGYNEQFF. The CDR3 nucleotides are TGTGCCAGCAGCTTAACGTCGGATCGAGGCTACAATGAGCAGTTCTTC.

The gene calls are TRBV13 and TRBJ2-2, with TRBD2 matching over 7 bases. The CDR3 consists of 17 residues. V lost 4 bases and J lost 5; bases outside the gene matches: 13. Looked up from germline, CDR1 is PRHDT and CDR2 is FYEKMQ (reference sequence). CDR3 loop: CASSSPNGRYGTGELFF. The CDR3 coding sequence is TGTGCCAGCAGCTCCCCCAACGGGAGGTACGGGACCGGGGAGCTGTTTTTT. Drawing the rest from reference TRBV13 and TRBJ2-2, the complete variable domain is AAGVIQSPRHLIKEKRETATLKCYPIPRHDTVYWYQQGPGQDPQFLISFYEKMQSDKGSIPDRFSAQQFSDYHSELNMSSLELGDSALYFCASSSPNGRYGTGELFFGEGSRLTVL.

The table lists this clone with a few counts. This chain links TRBV2 with TRBJ1-1, with D possibly matching TRBD1 (6 bases). The CDR3 is 14 amino acids. In germline, CDR1 is SNHLY, CDR2 FYNNEI. V gave up 4 bases and J gave up 4 bases, with 13 bases separating them. DNA for the CDR3: TGTGCCAGCAGTGGTCGGGGGGCGAGCACTGAAGCTTTCTTT. Translated: CASSGRGASTEAFF. The variable domain in full, with the rest retrieved from reference TRBV2 and TRBJ1-1, is EPEVTQTPSHQVTQMGQEVILRCVPISNHLYFYWYRQILGQKVEFLVSFYNNEISEKSEIFDDQFSVERPDGSNFTLKIRSTKLEDSAMYFCASSGRGASTEAFFGQGTRLTVV.

The gene calls are TRBV19 and TRBJ2-7; TRBD1 matches 10 bases. This CDR3 region has 16 residues. Germline lookup yields CDR1 LNHDA and CDR2 SQIVND (reference sequence). V shed 6 bases and J 4 bases; nucleotides not matched to a gene: 12. DNA of the CDR3: TGTGCCAGTAGCCGCGCCGGGACAGGGGAAGGATACGAGCAGTACTTC. Protein: CASSRAGTGEGYEQYF.

This chain joins TRBV28 and TRBJ2-5; the D is unclear. The CDR3 totals 13 residues. CDR1 and CDR2 from the germline V gene are MDHEN and SYDVKM. Between the trimmed V and J ends, which lost 3 bases and 2 bases, there was a span of 7 bases. In nucleotides, the CDR3 is TGTGCCAGCAGTTTCCAGGCTCAAGAGACCCAGTACTTC. Translated, it gives CASSFQAQETQYF.

The chain recombines TRBV5-8 with TRBJ2-1, with TRBD2 matching 12 bases. Looked up from germline, CDR1 is SGHTS and CDR2 is YDEGEE. This CDR3 is built from 15 residues. With 5 bases clipped from V and 4 bases from J, the junction kept 4 bases outside the gene matches. CDR3 sequence: CASSPGLAGYNEQFF. The CDR3 coding sequence is TGTGCCAGCAGTCCCGGACTAGCGGGGTACAATGAGCAGTTCTTC.

This chain links TRBV7-8 with TRBJ2-2; TRBD2 matches at 13 bases. In germline, CDR1 is SGHVS, CDR2 FQNEAQ. The CDR3 totals 15 residues. Trimming removed 5 bases from V and 8 bases from J; junction bases left unmatched: 5. Here the CDR3 reads CASSPRTSGRGELFF. The DNA for the CDR3 is TGTGCCAGCAGCCCAAGGACTAGCGGGAGAGGGGAGCTGTTTTTT.

As concerns this clone: The same CDR3 arises from other DNA sequences in this sample as well. The chain has TRBV19 and TRBJ1-5; 8 bases are a match to TRBD1. The V gene end was trimmed by 3 bases and the J gene end by 4 bases; junction bases not matched to a gene: 5. The CDR3 length is 15 residues. CDR1 and CDR2 (germline): LNHDA, SQIVND (reference sequence). The CDR3 nucleotides read TGTGCCAGTAGTATTGACAGGGGACCTAATCAGCCCCAGCATTTT. It yields the protein CASSIDRGPNQPQHF.

This clone was seen more than once but under ten times. V and J are TRBV5-1 and TRBJ1-3; D may be TRBD1 (5 bases). The CDR3 is 16 residues long. From germline, CDR1 is SGHRS and CDR2 YFSETQ. Trimming cost V 3 bases and J 0 bases, with 13 bases left between them. The CDR3: CASSSTAGTSGNTIYF. The DNA for the CDR3 is TGCGCCAGCAGCTCTACAGCGGGGACCTCTGGAAACACCATATATTTT. The full variable domain, with the rest looked up from reference TRBV5-1 and TRBJ1-3, is KAGVTQTPRYLIKTRGQQVTLSCSPISGHRSVSWYQQTPGQGLQFLFEYFSETQRNKGNFPGRFSGRQFSNSRSEMNVSTLELGDSALYLCASSSTAGTSGNTIYFGEGSWLTVV.

In DNA form, the CDR3 reads TGTGCCAGTAACCAAAATTCAGGGGGCGTAAGAAATGGCTACACCTTC. It yields the protein CASNQNSGGVRNGYTF. The V and J genes are TRBV19 and TRBJ1-2; 8 bases agree with TRBD1. This CDR3 contains 16 residues. Trimming removed 7 bases from V and 6 bases from J; junction bases left unmatched: 16. Germline CDR1 and CDR2: LNHDA and SQIVND (reference sequence).

This clone turned up a few times. The J gene is TRBJ1-5, the V gene TRBV7-8, with TRBD1 matching over 9 bases. CDR1 and CDR2 (germline): SGHVS, FQNEAQ. V gave up 5 bases and J gave up 3 bases; unmatched junction bases: 8. CDR3 length equals 16 residues. The CDR3 loop is CASSRKDRGFNQPQHF. The DNA for the CDR3 is TGTGCCAGCAGCCGTAAGGACAGGGGATTCAATCAGCCCCAGCATTTT. Looking up the rest from reference TRBV7-8 and TRBJ1-5 gives the full variable domain: GAGVSQSPRYKVAKRGQDVALRCDPISGHVSLFWYQQALGQGPEFLTYFQNEAQLDKSGLPSDRFFAERPEGSVSTLKIQRTQQEDSAVYLCASSRKDRGFNQPQHFGDGTRLSIL.

In this sample, this clone turned up a few times. CDR3: CASSTTRGGTGSHEQYF. The CDR3 DNA reads as TGTGCCAGTAGTACAACCCGCGGGGGGACCGGGTCCCACGAGCAGTACTTC. The chain links TRBV19 to TRBJ2-7, with TRBD2 identical over 8 bases. Germline loops: CDR1 LNHDA, CDR2 SQIVND (reference sequence). CDR3 length: 17 residues. V was pared by 4 bases and J by 5 bases, with 16 bases of the junction left unmatched.

CDR3 DNA sequence: TGTGCCAGCAGCTTACGGACAGGGGGCGTCGGACAGCCCCAGCATTTT. Its protein product is CASSLRTGGVGQPQHF. The rearrangement links TRBV9 to TRBJ1-5; 11 bases map to TRBD1. Losses at the gene ends were 4 bases for V and 7 bases for J; bases not matched to a gene: 10. This CDR3 is built from 16 residues. The germline V gene encodes CDR1 SGDLS and CDR2 YYNGEE.

Here the CDR3 DNA reads TGTGCCAGCAGCCAAGGGTTGGAGTTGGCTGAAGCTTTCTTT. Its protein product is CASSQGLELAEAFF. This chain uses TRBV4-2 with TRBJ1-1; D unresolved. V lost 1 base and J lost 6, with 12 bases in between. The CDR3 consists of 14 residues. Germline assignment: CDR1 LGHNA and CDR2 YNFKEQ.

This clone appeared once. V is TRBV19 and J is TRBJ1-1, with D possibly being TRBD1 (6 bases). Trimming pared 2 bases from V and 5 bases from J, leaving 12 bases between. Germline V lookup: CDR1 LNHDA, CDR2 SQIVND (reference sequence). There are 14 residues in the CDR3. CDR3 sequence reads: CASSIFRGETEAFF. The CDR3 DNA reads TGTGCCAGTAGTATATTCAGGGGCGAGACTGAAGCTTTCTTT.

With regard to this clone: This CDR3 is also generated by other DNA sequences in the sample. The rearrangement joins TRBV5-1 to TRBJ1-1, with a weak D call TRBD1 (6 bases). Per the germline V gene, CDR1 is SGHRS and CDR2 is YFSETQ. The CDR3 is 13 residues long. Trimming took 3 bases from V and 1 from J, leaving 7 bases between them. This CDR3 is CASSSQGNTEAFF. CDR3 in DNA: TGCGCCAGCAGCTCACAGGGGAACACTGAAGCTTTCTTT.

The rearrangement uses TRBV4-1 and TRBJ2-1; 7 nucleotides agree with TRBD2. This CDR3 contains 15 residues. The germline CDR1 and CDR2 sequences are MGHRA and YSYEKL. V was pared by 9 bases and J by 4 bases, with 12 bases of the junction left unmatched. The CDR3 coding sequence is TGCGCCAGTAAACTTCGAGCGGGACCGTACAATGAGCAGTTCTTC. This gives the protein CASKLRAGPYNEQFF.

This clone turned up a few times. This chain joins TRBV10-3 and TRBJ2-7; no definite D call. Trimming took off 0 bases at V and 7 bases at J, with 13 bases between the two ends. The germline V gene encodes CDR1 ENHRY and CDR2 SYGVKD. CDR3 length equals 14 residues. This chain's CDR3 is CAISESVRPREQYF. For the CDR3, the DNA is TGTGCCATCAGTGAGTCGGTCAGGCCGAGAGAGCAGTACTTC.

The chain joins TRBV19 to TRBJ2-7, with TRBD1 matching 8 bases. This CDR3 has 21 amino acids. V gave up 6 bases and J gave up 3 bases; unmatched junction bases: 28. Germline values: CDR1 LNHDA, CDR2 SQIVND (reference sequence). The CDR3 loop is CASSPLRGEAGGRSPGYEQYF. Here the CDR3 DNA reads TGTGCCAGTAGCCCCCTGCGAGGTGAGGCAGGGGGCAGGAGTCCCGGCTACGAGCAGTACTTC.

This clone was detected only once. The CDR3, as DNA: TGTGCCAGTAGTGGACAGGGAGGGTCACCCCTCCACTTT. Its protein product is CASSGQGGSPLHF. The chain carries TRBV19 and TRBJ1-6, with 8 bases lining up with TRBD1. The CDR3 contains 13 residues. The germline gives CDR1 LNHDA, CDR2 SQIVND (reference sequence). Unmatched junction bases numbered 4, after V lost 5 bases and J lost 10 bases.

The gene calls are TRBV18 and TRBJ2-1; 8 nucleotides agree with TRBD2. Germline V gene sequence: CDR1 KGHSH, CDR2 LQKENI. Germline trimming cut 3 bases from V and 3 bases from J; bases unmatched to any gene: 4. The CDR3 sequence is 15 residues long. Here the CDR3 reads CASSPAGGLYNEQFF. CDR3 nucleotide sequence: TGTGCCAGCTCACCGGCGGGGGGCCTCTACAATGAGCAGTTCTTC.